A single sample gave rise to the 32 T cell receptor beta chains below, sequenced in a study of T cell responses to AZD1222 COVID-19 vaccine. This table comes from immunoSEQ multiplex PCR, and its TCRdb copy is limited to in-frame clones, with some not included. The repertoire includes some 87,000 clones, under 95% of them detected once, and 4% to 6% sits in the top ten. This sample comprised peripheral blood, obtained on day 0 of MenACWY control vaccination. These receptors all come from an adult in good health.

The genes are TRBV5-1 and TRBJ1-1; a weak D match, TRBD1 (6 bases). V was shortened by 5 bases and J by 1 base, with 12 bases between the two germline ends. The germline V gene has CDR1 SGHRS and CDR2 YFSETQ. CDR3 length: 14 residues. CDR3 coding DNA: TGCGCCAGCAGGATGACAGGACCGAACACTGAAGCTTTCTTT. Translating gives CASRMTGPNTEAFF. The whole variable domain, filled in from reference TRBV5-1 and TRBJ1-1, reads KAGVTQTPRYLIKTRGQQVTLSCSPISGHRSVSWYQQTPGQGLQFLFEYFSETQRNKGNFPGRFSGRQFSNSRSEMNVSTLELGDSALYLCASRMTGPNTEAFFGQGTRLTVV.

V usage is TRBV6-6 and J usage is TRBJ2-2, with a tentative D call TRBD2 (5 bases). The V end was cut by 6 bases, the J end by 9 bases, with 14 bases between. Germline V gene lookup returns CDR1 MNHNY and CDR2 SVGAGI (reference sequence). The CDR3 spans 13 residues. CDR3 loop: CASSPEVSRELFF. The CDR3 DNA reads TGTGCCAGCAGCCCGGAGGTCTCCCGGGAGCTGTTTTTT.

The chain recombines TRBV5-4 with TRBJ2-1; TRBD1 might be the D (6 bases). V lost 4 bases and J 8 bases, leaving 22 bases between the germline ends. Germline V gives CDR1 SGHNT, CDR2 YYREEE (reference sequence). The CDR3 length is 16 residues. The CDR3 DNA is TGTGCCAGCAGCCGCAGGTCGGACAGCCTACAGGATGAGCAGTTCTTC. The encoded protein is CASSRRSDSLQDEQFF.

The chain links TRBV28 to TRBJ1-2, with D possibly matching TRBD1 (5 bases). Looked up from germline, CDR1 is MDHEN and CDR2 is SYDVKM. CDR3 length equals 11 residues. V lost 9 bases and J 3 bases, leaving 8 bases between the germline ends. The CDR3 coding sequence is TGTGCCAGTGCCAGGGACTATGGCTACACCTTC. This codes for CASARDYGYTF.

The gene calls are TRBV6-1 and TRBJ2-3; D unresolved. The germline CDR1 and CDR2 sequences are MNHNS and SASEGT. Deletions cut 2 bases from V and 5 bases from J, with 20 bases between. The CDR3 sequence is 17 residues long. As DNA, the CDR3 is TGTGCCAGCAGTGAACAACACAGCGCCCTTGTTGGAGATACGCAGTATTTT. It encodes CASSEQHSALVGDTQYF.

The chain employs TRBV27 and TRBJ2-5, with a possible D match to TRBD2 (5 bases). CDR1 and CDR2 from the germline V gene are MNHEY and SMNVEV (reference sequence). The V and J ends lost 0 bases and 5 bases respectively, with 10 bases between them. The CDR3 consists of 14 residues. The CDR3 loop is CASSLSRGWETQYF. In DNA, the CDR3 is TGTGCCAGCAGTTTATCTCGGGGATGGGAGACCCAGTACTTC.

The chain is built from TRBV7-9 and TRBJ1-1, with unresolved D. Per germline, CDR1 SEHNR and CDR2 FQNEAQ (reference sequence). Trimming cost V 5 bases and J 3 bases, with 16 bases left between them. The CDR3 length is 15 residues. The CDR3, as DNA: TGTGCCAGCAGCCTCCGTAGGACGGTGGACACTGAAGCTTTCTTT. Encoded protein: CASSLRRTVDTEAFF.

V and J are TRBV12-3 or TRBV12-4 and TRBJ1-6, with D unclear. Deletions cut 7 bases from V and 10 bases from J, with 11 bases between. The CDR3 has 12 residues. The CDR3 reads CASTKGNSPLHF. The CDR3 DNA reads TGTGCCAGCACAAAGGGTAACTCACCCCTCCACTTT.

The rearrangement joins TRBV21-1 to TRBJ2-6. TRBV21-1 is an annotated pseudogene. This CDR3 comprises 15 residues. The CDR3 protein is CASSKAGTGANVLTF. The CDR3 DNA sequence: TGTGCCAGCAGCAAAGCAGGGACTGGGGCCAACGTCCTGACTTTC.

This chain connects TRBV28 to TRBJ1-2; tentative D call: TRBD1 (5 bases). This CDR3 has 15 residues. CDR1 and CDR2 (germline): MDHEN, SYDVKM. Trimming shortened V by 7 bases and J by 6 bases, and 21 bases separated the two germline ends. CDR3 amino acids: CASTSPGDVDHGYTF. The CDR3 DNA reads TGTGCCAGCACCTCCCCGGGGGATGTTGACCATGGCTACACCTTC.

The chain couples TRBV18 to TRBJ2-6; maybe TRBD1 (6 bases). The CDR3 is 17 residues long. Germline V gives CDR1 KGHSH, CDR2 LQKENI. V lost 0 bases and J lost 0, with 9 bases in between. As DNA, the CDR3 is TGTGCCAGCTCACCACCGCGGACAGCCTCTGGGGCCAACGTCCTGACTTTC. Translating it yields CASSPPRTASGANVLTF.

V usage is TRBV4-2 and J usage is TRBJ1-1, with D uncertain. From germline, CDR1 is LGHNA and CDR2 YNFKEQ. The ends were cut back, 0 bases at V and 8 bases at J, with 13 bases in the middle. This CDR3 region has 14 residues. This CDR3 reads CASSQDGGTPEAFF. The CDR3 nucleotides are TGTGCCAGCAGCCAAGACGGAGGTACACCCGAAGCTTTCTTT.

The chain's CDR3 is CASTPFSSGNTIYF. In DNA form, the CDR3 reads TGTGCCAGCACCCCGTTCTCCTCTGGAAACACCATATATTTT. The chain links TRBV2 to TRBJ1-3, with D uncertain. The CDR3 is made up of 14 amino acids. Trimming shortened V by 7 bases and J by 0 bases, and 10 bases separated the two germline ends. Per the germline V gene, CDR1 is SNHLY and CDR2 is FYNNEI.

V is TRBV6-2 or TRBV6-3 and J is TRBJ1-5, with D maybe TRBD1 (6 bases). Germline V gene data show CDR1 as MNHEY and CDR2 as SVGEGT. This CDR3 has 13 amino acids. The V end lost 6 bases, the J end lost 9 bases, and 15 bases lay between the germline ends. The CDR3 spells CASSPDRPGPQHF. CDR3 sequence (DNA): TGTGCCAGCAGCCCGGACAGACCCGGGCCCCAGCATTTT.

The V gene is TRBV7-9, the J gene TRBJ1-5, with TRBD1 matching 10 bases. This CDR3 spans 16 amino acids. Trimming cost V 3 bases and J 5 bases; bases outside gene matches: 7. CDR1 and CDR2 (germline): SEHNR, FQNEAQ (reference sequence). The CDR3 spells CASSLGTGTGDQPQHF. For the CDR3, the DNA is TGTGCCAGCAGCTTGGGAACCGGGACAGGGGATCAGCCCCAGCATTTT.

The chain combines TRBV19 with TRBJ2-1; 8 nucleotides match TRBD1. V lost 10 bases and J lost 6; bases outside the gene matches: 8. CDR1 LNHDA and CDR2 SQIVND come from the germline V gene (reference sequence). The CDR3 totals 13 residues. CDR3 in DNA: TGTGCCACCGGACAGGGACTTCTCAATGAGCAGTTCTTC. Protein product: CATGQGLLNEQFF.

This rearrangement joins TRBV7-6 to TRBJ2-2; 9 nucleotides match TRBD2. Unmatched junction bases numbered 9, after V lost 5 bases and J lost 5 bases. The CDR3 sequence is 16 residues long. Germline loops: CDR1 SGHVS, CDR2 FNYEAQ. The CDR3 spells CASSLVTSGSTGELFF. The CDR3 DNA sequence: TGTGCCAGCAGCCTAGTTACTAGCGGGTCGACCGGGGAGCTGTTTTTT.

The chain uses TRBV27 and TRBJ1-5, with 8 bases matching TRBD1. Germline CDR1 MNHEY, CDR2 SMNVEV (reference sequence). V trimming: 5 bases; J trimming: 7 bases; junction bases outside the gene matches: 7. This CDR3 has 14 amino acids. In nucleotides, the CDR3 is TGTGCCAGCAGTCCTACAGGGGGGAGGCAGCCCCAGCATTTT. Its protein is CASSPTGGRQPQHF.

The chain combines TRBV29-1 with TRBJ1-1, with D hard to call. V was cut by 4 bases and J by 1 base, with 4 bases left in between. CDR1 is SQVTM, CDR2 ANQGSEA, per germline. The CDR3 is made up of 11 amino acids. CDR3 sequence: CSVGRNTEAFF. The CDR3 nucleotides read TGCAGCGTTGGGAGGAACACTGAAGCTTTCTTT.

V usage is TRBV28 and J usage is TRBJ1-5; D perhaps matches TRBD1 (5 bases). The CDR3 length is 13 residues. Germline CDR1 MDHEN, CDR2 SYDVKM. The ends were cut back, 3 bases at V and 6 bases at J, with 9 bases in the middle. CDR3 protein: CASSFGGVQPQHF. The DNA for the CDR3 is TGTGCCAGCAGTTTTGGGGGGGTTCAGCCCCAGCATTTT.

This clone was seen once. This chain joins TRBV5-1 and TRBJ2-3, with TRBD2 identical over 11 bases. Trimming cost V 4 bases and J 4 bases; bases outside gene matches: 8. The CDR3 is made up of 16 amino acids. Germline CDR1 SGHRS, CDR2 YFSETQ. Here the CDR3 DNA reads TGCGCCAGCAGCCGTTTACTAGCGGGAGAGGCAGATACGCAGTATTTT. Its protein product is CASSRLLAGEADTQYF. Supplemented by reference TRBV5-1 and TRBJ2-3, the full variable domain reads KAGVTQTPRYLIKTRGQQVTLSCSPISGHRSVSWYQQTPGQGLQFLFEYFSETQRNKGNFPGRFSGRQFSNSRSEMNVSTLELGDSALYLCASSRLLAGEADTQYFGPGTRLTVL.

The chain employs TRBV14 and TRBJ2-3; 8 bases are shared with TRBD1. The CDR3 sequence is 18 residues long. Trimming removed 0 bases from V and 4 bases from J; junction bases left unmatched: 12. Germline V gene lookup returns CDR1 SGHDN and CDR2 FVKESK. CDR3 in amino acids: CASSQDDKDRGGADTQYF. The DNA of the CDR3 is TGTGCCAGCAGCCAAGATGACAAAGACAGGGGTGGGGCAGATACGCAGTATTTT.

The genes are TRBV7-2 and TRBJ2-1; D possibly corresponds to TRBD1 (6 bases). The V end lost 5 bases, the J end lost 8 bases, and 13 bases lay between the germline ends. CDR1 is SGHTA, CDR2 FQGNSA, per germline. CDR3 length: 13 amino acids. The chain's CDR3 is CASSRKQGDEQFF. The CDR3 nucleotides read TGTGCCAGCAGCAGAAAACAGGGAGATGAGCAGTTCTTC.

The gene calls are TRBV6-5 and TRBJ2-4, with D uncertain. The CDR3 spans 15 residues. V was trimmed by 5 bases and J by 1 base, leaving 12 bases between them. Germline V lookup: CDR1 MNHEY, CDR2 SVGAGI. The CDR3 DNA follows: TGTGCCAGCAGTCCCCTTGAGAAGGCCAAAAACATTCAGTACTTC. Its protein product is CASSPLEKAKNIQYF.

The chain combines TRBV10-1 with TRBJ1-1; TRBD1 agrees at 11 bases. In germline, CDR1 is WNHNN, CDR2 SYGVQD (reference sequence). V was clipped by 8 bases and J by 4 bases; unmatched bases: 3. CDR3 length: 13 residues. As DNA, the CDR3 is TGCGCCAGCGCGGGACAGGGGGGCACTGAAGCTTTCTTT. It codes for CASAGQGGTEAFF.

The chain couples TRBV3-1 (or the pseudogene TRBV3-2) to TRBJ1-2, with 9 bases lining up with TRBD1. The CDR3 has 15 amino acids. The germline V gene has CDR1 LGHDT and CDR2 YNNKEL (reference sequence). After removal of 3 bases from V and 7 bases from J, the junction contained 9 bases not matched to a gene. The CDR3 spells CASSQDGTGIGGYTF. As DNA, the CDR3 is TGTGCCAGCAGCCAGGACGGGACAGGGATCGGTGGCTACACCTTC.

The chain couples TRBV29-1 to TRBJ1-1; the D gene is possibly TRBD1 (6 bases). Between the trimmed V and J ends, which lost 8 bases and 0 bases, there was a span of 10 bases. The CDR3 consists of 12 residues. Per the germline V gene, CDR1 is SQVTM and CDR2 is ANQGSEA. CDR3 DNA: TGCAGCACCCGGACAGTGAACACTGAAGCTTTCTTT. Amino acids: CSTRTVNTEAFF.

This chain joins TRBV6-5 and TRBJ1-4, with D uncertain. With 5 bases removed from V and 4 bases from J, the gap between germline ends came to 11 bases. Germline V gene lookup returns CDR1 MNHEY and CDR2 SVGAGI. The CDR3 consists of 14 residues. CDR3: CASSKQPVNEKLFF. In DNA, the CDR3 is TGTGCCAGCAGTAAACAGCCCGTTAATGAAAAACTGTTTTTT.

This clone is classed as medium-sized. This chain uses TRBV7-9 with TRBJ1-3; TRBD1 matches at 8 bases. V shed 5 bases and J 2 bases; nucleotides not matched to a gene: 5. Per germline, CDR1 SEHNR and CDR2 FQNEAQ (reference sequence). The CDR3 is 15 residues long. The CDR3, as DNA: TGTGCCAGCAGCGGAACAGGGGGGACTGGAAACACCATATATTTT. Its translation: CASSGTGGTGNTIYF.

The chain carries TRBV5-8 and TRBJ1-5; possibly TRBD1 for D (5 bases). Trimming removed 4 bases at V and 7 bases at J, with 15 bases between. Germline CDR1 SGHTS, CDR2 YDEGEE. The CDR3 runs 14 residues. The CDR3 bases are TGTGCCAGCAGCCCAATCGGGACGGGGCAGCCCCAGCATTTT. This sequence encodes CASSPIGTGQPQHF.

The chain has TRBV5-4 and TRBJ2-7; the D gene is possibly TRBD2 (5 bases). Germline CDR1 SGHNT, CDR2 YYREEE (reference sequence). CDR3 length: 15 residues. V lost 0 bases to trimming and J lost 0 bases, with 10 bases between them. The CDR3 DNA reads TGTGCCAGCAGCTTGGACGGGATAAGCTCCTACGAGCAGTACTTC. It specifies CASSLDGISSYEQYF.

The chain joins TRBV24-1 to TRBJ2-1, with TRBD1 matching over 10 bases. The CDR3 length is 15 residues. CDR1 and CDR2 (germline): KGHDR, SFDVKD. Trimming cost V 7 bases and J 7 bases; bases outside gene matches: 9. The CDR3 loop is CATSPRDRGLNEQFF. The CDR3 DNA is TGTGCCACCAGCCCTCGGGACAGGGGTTTGAATGAGCAGTTCTTC.